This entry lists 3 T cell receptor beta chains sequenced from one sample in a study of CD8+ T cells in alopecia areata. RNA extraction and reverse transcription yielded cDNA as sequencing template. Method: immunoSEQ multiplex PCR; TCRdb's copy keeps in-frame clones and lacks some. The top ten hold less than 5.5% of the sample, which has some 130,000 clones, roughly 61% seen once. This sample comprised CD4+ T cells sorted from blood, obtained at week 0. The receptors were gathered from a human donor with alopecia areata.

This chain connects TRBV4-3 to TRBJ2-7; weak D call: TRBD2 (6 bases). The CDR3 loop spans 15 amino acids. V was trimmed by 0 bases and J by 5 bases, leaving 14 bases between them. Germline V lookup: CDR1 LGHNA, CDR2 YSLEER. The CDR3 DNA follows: TGCGCCAGCAGCCAAGAAGGTTCTAGCGTCCACGAGCAGTACTTC. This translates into CASSQEGSSVHEQYF.

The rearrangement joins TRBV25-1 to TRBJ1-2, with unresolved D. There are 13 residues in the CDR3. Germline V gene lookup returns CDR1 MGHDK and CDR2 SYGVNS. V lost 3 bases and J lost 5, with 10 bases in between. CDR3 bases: TGTGCCAGCAGTGAGCGGGTCGGATATGGCTACACCTTC. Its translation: CASSERVGYGYTF.

CDR3 sequence reads: CASSQSPIVQETQYF. The CDR3 nucleotides are TGCGCCAGCAGCCAATCCCCTATAGTCCAAGAGACCCAGTACTTC. J is TRBJ2-5 and V is TRBV4-1; D is unclear. Deletions cut 2 bases from V and 1 base from J, with 11 bases between. This CDR3 has 15 residues. Germline lookup yields CDR1 MGHRA and CDR2 YSYEKL.